Shown below are 10 T cell receptor beta chains from a single sample sequenced in a study of shared clonotypes between healthy human individuals. The naive CD8 population came from CD45RO-negative cells selected for CCR7, without terminally differentiated effector memory CD45RA+ cells. Measured with immunoSEQ multiplex PCR; TCRdb has only the in-frame clones, and not every one. The data hold about 590,000 clones, with about 95% observed a single time. The sample was naive CD8+ T cells sorted from blood. These TCRs come from a woman in her twenties or thirties in good health.

The gene calls are TRBV11-2 and TRBJ2-4, with D possibly being TRBD1 (6 bases). This CDR3 has 16 residues. Germline assignment: CDR1 SGHAT and CDR2 FQNNGV. V dropped 5 bases and J dropped 0 bases, with 14 bases sitting between them. CDR3 amino acids: CASSLTGKIAKNIQYF. DNA of the CDR3: TGTGCCAGCAGCCTTACAGGGAAAATAGCCAAAAACATTCAGTACTTC. Combining the CDR3 with reference TRBV11-2 and TRBJ2-4 gives the whole variable domain EAGVAQSPRYKIIEKRQSVAFWCNPISGHATLYWYQQILGQGPKLLIQFQNNGVVDDSQLPKDRFSAERLKGVDSTLKIQPAKLEDSAVYLCASSLTGKIAKNIQYFGAGTRLSVL.

The chain employs TRBV29-1 and TRBJ2-1; 7 positions match TRBD2. The CDR3 has 14 amino acids. The germline V gene encodes CDR1 SQVTM and CDR2 ANQGSEA. V was pared by 1 base and J by 8 bases, with 8 bases of the junction left unmatched. The CDR3 sequence is CSVEAPGREYEQFF. CDR3 nucleotide sequence: TGCAGCGTTGAAGCCCCGGGGAGGGAATATGAGCAGTTCTTC.

This clone was seen once. The V gene is TRBV5-1, the J gene TRBJ2-7; maybe TRBD1 (6 bases). The CDR3 is 11 amino acids. Germline assignment: CDR1 SGHRS and CDR2 YFSETQ. V was trimmed by 4 bases and J by 11 bases, leaving 13 bases between them. In DNA, the CDR3 is TGCGCCAGCAGCCCAGGGGACATTAAGTACTTC. Protein sequence: CASSPGDIKYF.

This clone was seen a single time. The J gene is TRBJ2-3, the V gene TRBV19; D is unresolved. V was trimmed by 3 bases and J by 4 bases, leaving 11 bases between them. The V gene's germline CDR1 is LNHDA and CDR2 SQIVND (reference sequence). The CDR3 length is 14 residues. CDR3 sequence (DNA): TGTGCCAGTAGTATCCTGGTTCGGGCAGATACGCAGTATTTT. Protein sequence: CASSILVRADTQYF. Looking up the rest from reference TRBV19 and TRBJ2-3 gives the full variable domain: DGGITQSPKYLFRKEGQNVTLSCEQNLNHDAMYWYRQDPGQGLRLIYYSQIVNDFQKGDIAEGYSVSREKKESFPLTVTSAQKNPTAFYLCASSILVRADTQYFGPGTRLTVL.

This chain joins TRBV6-5 and TRBJ2-7, with D unresolved. This CDR3 has 12 amino acids. Trimming shortened V by 6 bases and J by 7 bases, and 13 bases separated the two germline ends. Germline assignment: CDR1 MNHEY and CDR2 SVGAGI. As DNA, the CDR3 is TGTGCCAGCAGCGGAAACCGACATGAGCAGTACTTC. It yields the protein CASSGNRHEQYF.

The chain combines TRBV6-5 with TRBJ2-7, with TRBD2 matching 9 bases. V shed 0 bases and J 3 bases; nucleotides not matched to a gene: 3. The CDR3 is made up of 15 amino acids. CDR1 is MNHEY, CDR2 SVGAGI, per germline. For the CDR3, the DNA is TGTGCCAGCAGTTACTCGGGACTAGCTTTCTACGAGCAGTACTTC. Translation gives CASSYSGLAFYEQYF.

The gene calls are TRBV28 and TRBJ2-1, with D unresolved. The CDR3 runs 15 residues. V was shortened by 1 base and J by 2 bases, with 9 bases between the two germline ends. The germline gives CDR1 MDHEN, CDR2 SYDVKM. CDR3 DNA sequence: TGTGCCAGCAGTTTATCCGGCGGAACCTACAATGAGCAGTTCTTC. Its protein is CASSLSGGTYNEQFF.

The rearrangement joins TRBV7-9 to TRBJ2-7; 10 positions match TRBD2. The ends lost 5 bases at V and 5 bases at J; junction bases unmatched: 12. Germline lookup yields CDR1 SEHNR and CDR2 FQNEAQ (reference sequence). The CDR3 totals 16 residues. CDR3 nucleotides: TGTGCCAGCAGCCCCTCGCCTAGCGGGAGTATCAACGAGCAGTACTTC. Translating gives CASSPSPSGSINEQYF.

The V gene is TRBV27, the J gene TRBJ1-1; D unresolved. Germline V gene sequence: CDR1 MNHEY, CDR2 SMNVEV (reference sequence). V was pared by 2 bases and J by 6 bases, with 13 bases between. The CDR3 contains 14 residues. CDR3 protein: CASSLGGPGSEAFF. CDR3 sequence (DNA): TGTGCCAGCAGTTTAGGAGGGCCGGGTTCTGAAGCTTTCTTT.

The V gene is TRBV9, the J gene TRBJ2-1; D unresolved. The V gene lost 4 bases and the J gene lost 5 bases, with 10 bases spanning the gap. Germline V gene sequence: CDR1 SGDLS, CDR2 YYNGEE. This CDR3 is 13 amino acids long. The CDR3 nucleotides read TGTGCCAGCAGCCCCGTTGACGACAATGAGCAGTTCTTC. This gives the protein CASSPVDDNEQFF.